The 3 T cell receptor beta chains below come from one sample, sequenced in a study of spatial heterogeneity in lung cancer. The time point is: sample taken at primary tumor resection. Whole RNA obtained from tumor, nontumor lung or frozen PBMC underwent sequencing without sorting. One entry per CDR3 protein results from TCRdb running MiXCR on the 5' RACE reads. The sample gives approximately 92,000 distinct CDR3 sequences, about an eighth of which show up once; about two fifths is in the top ten. Material: PBMCs, obtained at surgery. Source of these receptors: a male donor with early-stage non-small cell lung cancer.

The rearrangement links TRBV6-1 to TRBJ2-3; the match to TRBD2 covers 7 bases. Per the germline V gene, CDR1 is MNHNS and CDR2 is SASEGT. The ends lost 6 bases at V and 0 bases at J; junction bases unmatched: 9. The CDR3 sequence is 16 residues long. In DNA, the CDR3 is TGTGCCAGCAGGTCGGGGGGTCTCATTAGCACAGATACGCAGTATTTT. Translating gives CASRSGGLISTDTQYF.

The sample holds many counts of this clonotype. The chain couples TRBV7-9 to TRBJ1-6, with D maybe TRBD1 (6 bases). There are 11 residues in the CDR3. The germline CDR1 and CDR2 sequences are SEHNR and FQNEAQ (reference sequence). Trimming cost V 4 bases and J 19 bases, with 14 bases left between them. DNA for the CDR3: TGTGCCAGCAGCTCGGACAGCTTCCCTCACTTT. Amino acids: CASSSDSFPHF.

This clonotype was picked up many times. V is TRBV11-2 and J is TRBJ2-1, with TRBD1 matching 8 bases. The CDR3 has 14 residues. CDR1 and CDR2 from the germline V gene are SGHAT and FQNNGV. V shed 2 bases and J 5 bases; nucleotides not matched to a gene: 2. This CDR3 is CASSLNRGDNEQFF. DNA for the CDR3: TGTGCCAGCAGCTTAAACAGGGGGGACAATGAGCAGTTCTTC.